The present TCR beta chain was sequenced within a study of Ad26.COV2.S vaccination and SARS-CoV-2 variants. The table came from immunoSEQ multiplex PCR; TCRdb's copy has only in-frame clones and leaves some out. The repertoire consists of approximately 410,000 clones, with roughly 90% occurring once and the leading ten covering 3.6%. The treatment was: 15 to 20 received Ad26.COV2.S at low or high dose, single or two shots; several received placebo; per-sample allocation not given. Collection of the samples took place on day 63 after the first injection of vaccine or placebo. The sample was peripheral blood, taken in a trial of Ad26.COV2.S vaccine versus placebo. The receptor was isolated from a person between 18 and 65 years old who received the Ad26.COV2.S COVID-19 vaccine or a placebo.

CDR3 nucleotide sequence: TGTGCCATCAGTGAGACAAGCGGACTCTATACGCAGTATTTT. It specifies CAISETSGLYTQYF. This sequence joins TRBV10-3 and TRBJ2-3; weak D call: TRBD2 (5 bases). The V gene lost 2 bases and the J gene lost 7 bases, with 13 bases spanning the gap. This CDR3 spans 14 amino acids. Germline CDR1 and CDR2: ENHRY and SYGVKD.